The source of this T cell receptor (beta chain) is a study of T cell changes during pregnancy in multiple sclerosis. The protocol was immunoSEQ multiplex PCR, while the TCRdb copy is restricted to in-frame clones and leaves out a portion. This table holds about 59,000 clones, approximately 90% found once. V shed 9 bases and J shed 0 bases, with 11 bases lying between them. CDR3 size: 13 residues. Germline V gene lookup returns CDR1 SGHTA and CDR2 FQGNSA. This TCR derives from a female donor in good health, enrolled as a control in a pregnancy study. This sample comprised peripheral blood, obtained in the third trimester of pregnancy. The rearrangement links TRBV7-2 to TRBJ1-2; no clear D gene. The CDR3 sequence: CASVRDPNYGYTF. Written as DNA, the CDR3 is TGTGCCAGTGTTCGGGATCCTAACTATGGCTACACCTTC.